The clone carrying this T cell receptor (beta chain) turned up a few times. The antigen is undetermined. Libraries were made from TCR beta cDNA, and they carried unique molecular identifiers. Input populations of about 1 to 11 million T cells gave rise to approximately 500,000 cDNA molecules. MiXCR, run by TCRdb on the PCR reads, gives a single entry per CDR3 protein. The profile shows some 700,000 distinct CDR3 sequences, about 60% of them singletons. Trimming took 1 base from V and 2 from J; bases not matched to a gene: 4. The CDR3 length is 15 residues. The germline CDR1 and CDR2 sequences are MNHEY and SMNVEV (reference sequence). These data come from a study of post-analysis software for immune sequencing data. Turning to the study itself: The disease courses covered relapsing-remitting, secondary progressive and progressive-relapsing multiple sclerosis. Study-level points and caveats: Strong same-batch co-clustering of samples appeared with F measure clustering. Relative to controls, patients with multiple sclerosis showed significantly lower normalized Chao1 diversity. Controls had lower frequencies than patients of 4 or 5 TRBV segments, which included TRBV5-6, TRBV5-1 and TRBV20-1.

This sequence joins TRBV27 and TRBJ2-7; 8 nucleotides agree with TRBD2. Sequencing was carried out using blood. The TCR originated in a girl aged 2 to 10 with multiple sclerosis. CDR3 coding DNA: TGTGCCAGCAGTTTATTGGCGGGGGGAGCCTACGAGCAGTACTTC. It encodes CASSLLAGGAYEQYF.